The following is a T cell receptor (beta chain) sequence with its context. With 6 bases removed from V and 9 bases from J, the gap between germline ends came to 17 bases. Germline-derived CDR1 and CDR2 are SGHTA and FQGNSA. CDR3 size: 13 residues. These data are taken from a study of control samples from healthy donors and cancer patients. Sequencing used immunoSEQ multiplex PCR; TCRdb keeps in-frame clones, though not all of them. This sample has tens of thousands of clones; roughly 82% occur once, and the top ten carry about 16%. Material for sequencing was blood. This receptor was obtained from a man in his fifties or sixties in good health. This chain uses TRBV7-2 with TRBJ1-1; D is uncertain. The CDR3 sequence: CASSLDYSQKAFF. DNA for the CDR3: TGTGCCAGCAGTCTCGATTACAGCCAGAAAGCTTTCTTT.